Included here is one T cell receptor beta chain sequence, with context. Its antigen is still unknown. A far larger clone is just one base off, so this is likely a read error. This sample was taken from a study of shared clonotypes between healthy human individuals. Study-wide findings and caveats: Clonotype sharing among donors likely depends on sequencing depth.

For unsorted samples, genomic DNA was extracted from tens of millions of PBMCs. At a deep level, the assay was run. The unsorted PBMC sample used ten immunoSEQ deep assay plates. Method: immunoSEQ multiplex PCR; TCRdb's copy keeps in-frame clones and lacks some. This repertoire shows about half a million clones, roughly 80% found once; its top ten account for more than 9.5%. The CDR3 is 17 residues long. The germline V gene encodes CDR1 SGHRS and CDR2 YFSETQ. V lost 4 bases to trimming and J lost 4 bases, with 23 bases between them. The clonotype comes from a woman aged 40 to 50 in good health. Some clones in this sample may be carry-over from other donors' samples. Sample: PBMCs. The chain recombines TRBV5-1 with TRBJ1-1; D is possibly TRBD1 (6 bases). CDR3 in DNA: TGCGCCAGCAGCGCGAGCCGGGGGACATCGGTGAGCACTGAAGCTTTCTTT. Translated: CASSASRGTSVSTEAFF.